One sample yielded the 5 T cell receptor beta chains listed below, sequenced in a study of Ad26.COV2.S vaccination and SARS-CoV-2 variants. Clones were read by immunoSEQ multiplex PCR, and TCRdb kept only the in-frame ones, dropping some. The sample has a few hundred thousand clones; under 90% are singletons. Treatment given: 19 received Ad26.COV2.S at low or high dose, single or two shots; several received placebo; per-sample allocation not given. Sampling was done on day 63 after the first vaccine or placebo injection. The sequencing used peripheral blood, collected in a trial of Ad26.COV2.S vaccine versus placebo. These receptors were collected from a person between 18 and 65 years old who received the Ad26.COV2.S COVID-19 vaccine or a placebo.

There are many counts of this clone. V usage is TRBV7-3 and J usage is TRBJ1-6; D is uncertain. This CDR3 contains 13 residues. Per the germline V gene, CDR1 is SGHTA and CDR2 is FQGTGA. V gave up 3 bases and J gave up 6 bases, with 6 bases separating them. This chain's CDR3 is CASSFGSNSPLHF. CDR3 nucleotides: TGTGCCAGCAGCTTTGGGAGTAATTCACCCCTCCACTTT.

The genes are TRBV5-4 and TRBJ2-2, with a weak D call TRBD2 (6 bases). The CDR3 runs 15 residues. V gave up 0 bases and J gave up 1 base, with 7 bases separating them. CDR1 and CDR2 from the germline V gene are SGHNT and YYREEE (reference sequence). The CDR3 here is CASSLAGRNTGELFF. In nucleotides, the CDR3 is TGTGCCAGCAGCTTGGCCGGGAGGAACACCGGGGAGCTGTTTTTT.

This clone was found a few times. The chain combines TRBV24-1 with TRBJ2-2; 10 bases line up with TRBD1. The CDR3 has 15 residues. The V and J ends lost 10 bases and 3 bases, in that order; junction bases with no gene match: 7. In germline, CDR1 is KGHDR, CDR2 SFDVKD. The CDR3 DNA reads TGTGCCACTCAAACCGGGACAGGGGACACCGGGGAGCTGTTTTTT. This translates into CATQTGTGDTGELFF.

The chain has TRBV7-9 and TRBJ2-7; D is uncertain. Looked up from germline, CDR1 is SEHNR and CDR2 is FQNEAQ (reference sequence). V was clipped by 5 bases and J by 0 bases, with 23 bases between them. CDR3 length equals 18 residues. The CDR3 spells CASSPPLPSGPSSYEQYF. As DNA, the CDR3 is TGTGCCAGCAGCCCCCCCTTGCCTTCCGGGCCCAGCTCCTACGAGCAGTACTTC.

The chain employs TRBV6-5 and TRBJ2-2; 8 bases are shared with TRBD1. Trimming removed 10 bases from V and 2 bases from J; junction bases left unmatched: 6. There are 14 residues in the CDR3. The germline V gene has CDR1 MNHEY and CDR2 SVGAGI. CDR3 DNA: TGTGCCACCAGGGGGCAGGGTAACACCGGGGAGCTGTTTTTT. Its protein product is CATRGQGNTGELFF.